Listed below are T cell receptor beta chains from one sample, sequenced in a study of shared clonotypes between healthy human individuals. Some clones are missing from TCRdb's copy, which holds only in-frame ones; the method was immunoSEQ multiplex PCR. The table includes over 850,000 clones, more than 75% detected once. Sequencing was performed on memory CD4+ T cells from PBMCs. These receptors were collected from a man aged 18 to 35 in good health. Some clones in this sample may be carry-over from other donors' samples. The CDR3 runs from the conserved cysteine through the conserved F or W. D genes are given only for firm matches. Rows may omit the clone size; those that give it use once, few, many or a size class.

cdr3_length: 14
j_call: TRBJ1-2
clone_size: NA
v_call: TRBV29-1
d_call: NA
cdr3_aa: CSVGPRQAGYGYTF
cdr3_nt: TGCAGCGTGGGTCCAAGACAGGCAGGTTATGGCTACACCTTC

cdr3_length: 13
j_call: TRBJ1-1
clone_size: NA
v_call: TRBV28
d_call: NA
cdr3_aa: CASSFGGLPKAFF
cdr3_nt: TGTGCCAGCAGTTTTGGGGGACTGCCTAAAGCTTTCTTT

cdr3_length: 15
j_call: TRBJ2-5
clone_size: NA
v_call: TRBV10-3
d_call: NA
cdr3_aa: CAISEWRDGQETQYF
cdr3_nt: TGTGCCATCAGTGAGTGGCGGGACGGCCAAGAGACCCAGTACTTC

cdr3_length: 15
j_call: TRBJ2-7
clone_size: NA
v_call: TRBV9
d_call: TRBD2
cdr3_aa: CASSVSASGSGEQYF
cdr3_nt: TGTGCCAGCAGCGTCTCGGCTAGCGGGAGCGGCGAGCAGTACTTC

cdr3_length: 13
j_call: TRBJ1-2
clone_size: NA
v_call: TRBV5-1
d_call: NA
cdr3_aa: CASSLVTDYGYTF
cdr3_nt: TGCGCCAGCAGCTTGGTTACGGACTATGGCTACACCTTC

cdr3_length: 17
j_call: TRBJ2-1
clone_size: NA
v_call: TRBV27
d_call: NA
cdr3_aa: CASTGPPPGGLYNEQFF
cdr3_nt: TGTGCCAGCACGGGACCCCCCCCTGGTGGGTTATACAATGAGCAGTTCTTC

cdr3_length: 14
j_call: TRBJ1-2
clone_size: NA
v_call: TRBV5-4
d_call: TRBD1
cdr3_aa: CASSGTGGIDGYTF
cdr3_nt: TGTGCCAGCAGCGGGACAGGCGGGATCGATGGCTACACCTTC

cdr3_length: 12
j_call: TRBJ1-4
clone_size: NA
v_call: TRBV28
d_call: NA
cdr3_aa: CASSPHNEKLFF
cdr3_nt: TGTGCCAGCAGTCCCCATAATGAAAAACTGTTTTTT

cdr3_length: 14
j_call: TRBJ2-5
clone_size: NA
v_call: TRBV2
d_call: NA
cdr3_aa: CASSEGLEGETQYF
cdr3_nt: TGTGCCAGCAGTGAAGGACTAGAGGGAGAGACCCAGTACTTC

cdr3_length: 13
j_call: TRBJ1-1
clone_size: NA
v_call: TRBV7-9
d_call: NA
cdr3_aa: CASSSLRLAEAFF
cdr3_nt: TGTGCCAGCAGCTCCCTCCGGTTGGCTGAAGCTTTCTTT

cdr3_length: 15
j_call: TRBJ2-1
clone_size: NA
v_call: TRBV29-1
d_call: NA
cdr3_aa: CSVEVAGPSYNEQFF
cdr3_nt: TGCAGCGTTGAAGTTGCGGGACCCTCCTACAATGAGCAGTTCTTC

cdr3_length: 21
j_call: TRBJ2-2
clone_size: NA
v_call: TRBV18
d_call: TRBD2
cdr3_aa: CASSPQMKTSGRASNTGELFF
cdr3_nt: TGTGCCAGCTCACCACAAATGAAGACTAGCGGGAGGGCCTCGAACACCGGGGAGCTGTTTTTT

cdr3_length: 16
j_call: TRBJ2-1
clone_size: NA
v_call: TRBV5-1
d_call: TRBD2
cdr3_aa: CASSYLAGEGNNEQFF
cdr3_nt: TGCGCCAGCAGCTATCTAGCGGGAGAGGGTAACAATGAGCAGTTCTTC

cdr3_length: 14
j_call: TRBJ2-5
clone_size: NA
v_call: TRBV30
d_call: TRBD1
cdr3_aa: CAWSDRGSMETQYF
cdr3_nt: TGTGCCTGGAGCGACAGGGGGAGTATGGAGACCCAGTACTTC

cdr3_length: 14
j_call: TRBJ1-3
clone_size: few
v_call: TRBV19
d_call: NA
cdr3_aa: CASSIGGSGNTIYF
cdr3_nt: TGTGCCAGTAGTATCGGGGGATCCGGAAACACCATATATTTT

cdr3_length: 15
j_call: TRBJ2-7
clone_size: NA
v_call: TRBV5-1
d_call: NA
cdr3_aa: CASSRSPGLNYEQYF
cdr3_nt: TGCGCCAGCAGCCGCTCACCGGGGTTAAACTACGAGCAGTACTTC

cdr3_length: 12
j_call: TRBJ2-1
clone_size: NA
v_call: TRBV30
d_call: TRBD2
cdr3_aa: CAWSPTSGRGFF
cdr3_nt: TGTGCCTGGAGTCCGACTAGCGGGAGAGGGTTCTTC

cdr3_length: 11
j_call: TRBJ2-3
clone_size: NA
v_call: TRBV18
d_call: NA
cdr3_aa: CASSPADTQYF
cdr3_nt: TGTGCCAGCTCACCCGCAGATACGCAGTATTTT

cdr3_length: 14
j_call: TRBJ1-2
clone_size: many
v_call: TRBV5-1
d_call: NA
cdr3_aa: CASSREPGNLGYTF
cdr3_nt: TGCGCCAGCAGCAGGGAACCGGGTAACCTTGGCTACACCTTC

cdr3_length: 12
j_call: TRBJ1-2
clone_size: NA
v_call: TRBV19
d_call: TRBD1
cdr3_aa: CASSTRQGGYTF
cdr3_nt: TGTGCCAGTAGTACCAGACAGGGCGGCTACACCTTC

cdr3_length: 14
j_call: TRBJ2-1
clone_size: NA
v_call: TRBV28
d_call: TRBD2
cdr3_aa: CASRPPAGVNEQFF
cdr3_nt: TGTGCCAGCAGGCCTCCTGCGGGAGTTAATGAGCAGTTCTTC

cdr3_length: 15
j_call: TRBJ2-2
clone_size: NA
v_call: TRBV4-2
d_call: TRBD2
cdr3_aa: CASSPGLGNTGELFF
cdr3_nt: TGTGCCAGCAGCCCGGGACTAGGAAACACCGGGGAGCTGTTTTTT

cdr3_length: 14
j_call: TRBJ2-7
clone_size: NA
v_call: TRBV9
d_call: TRBD2
cdr3_aa: CASSPGTSGYEQYF
cdr3_nt: TGTGCCAGCAGCCCTGGGACTAGCGGATACGAGCAGTACTTC

cdr3_length: 18
j_call: TRBJ1-2
clone_size: few
v_call: TRBV16
d_call: TRBD1
cdr3_aa: CASSQPVFGTGTLYGYTF
cdr3_nt: TGTGCCAGCAGCCAGCCCGTGTTCGGGACAGGGACCCTCTATGGCTACACCTTC

cdr3_length: 15
j_call: TRBJ2-1
clone_size: NA
v_call: TRBV28
d_call: NA
cdr3_aa: CASNPPAPRGNEQFF
cdr3_nt: TGTGCCAGCAACCCCCCGGCCCCTCGGGGAAATGAGCAGTTCTTC

cdr3_length: 14
j_call: TRBJ1-5
clone_size: NA
v_call: TRBV7-8
d_call: NA
cdr3_aa: CASSTREGGGPQHF
cdr3_nt: TGTGCCAGCAGCACCCGAGAGGGGGGAGGGCCCCAGCATTTT

cdr3_length: 13
j_call: TRBJ2-3
clone_size: NA
v_call: TRBV7-8
d_call: NA
cdr3_aa: CASSLAGADTQYF
cdr3_nt: TGTGCCAGCAGCTTAGCAGGGGCAGATACGCAGTATTTT

cdr3_length: 13
j_call: TRBJ1-1
clone_size: NA
v_call: TRBV2
d_call: NA
cdr3_aa: CASSVGTTTEAFF
cdr3_nt: TGTGCCAGCAGTGTAGGGACAACCACTGAAGCTTTCTTT

cdr3_length: 14
j_call: TRBJ1-1
clone_size: NA
v_call: TRBV28
d_call: NA
cdr3_aa: CASSPGWRGTEAFF
cdr3_nt: TGTGCCAGCAGTCCGGGGTGGAGGGGCACTGAAGCTTTCTTT

cdr3_length: 14
j_call: TRBJ1-6
clone_size: NA
v_call: TRBV25-1
d_call: NA
cdr3_aa: CASSEVPINSPLHF
cdr3_nt: TGTGCCAGCAGTGAAGTGCCTATAAATTCACCCCTCCACTTT

cdr3_length: 14
j_call: TRBJ2-7
clone_size: NA
v_call: TRBV5-1
d_call: TRBD2
cdr3_aa: CASSFHSGGNEQYF
cdr3_nt: TGCGCCAGCAGCTTCCACTCGGGAGGCAACGAGCAGTACTTC

cdr3_length: 12
j_call: TRBJ1-2
clone_size: NA
v_call: TRBV18
d_call: NA
cdr3_aa: CASSPPNYGYTF
cdr3_nt: TGTGCCAGCTCACCACCCAACTATGGCTACACCTTC

cdr3_length: 20
j_call: TRBJ2-1
clone_size: NA
v_call: TRBV4-2
d_call: NA
cdr3_aa: CASSQDLGVGDRSSYNEQFF
cdr3_nt: TGTGCCAGCAGCCAAGATCTAGGGGTCGGGGACCGGAGCTCCTACAATGAGCAGTTCTTC

cdr3_length: 14
j_call: TRBJ1-5
clone_size: NA
v_call: TRBV25-1
d_call: NA
cdr3_aa: CASSAARSNQPQHF
cdr3_nt: TGTGCCAGCAGTGCGGCCAGGAGCAATCAGCCCCAGCATTTT

cdr3_length: 13
j_call: TRBJ1-4
clone_size: NA
v_call: TRBV30
d_call: NA
cdr3_aa: CAWSPQVNEKLFF
cdr3_nt: TGTGCCTGGTCCCCCCAGGTTAACGAAAAACTGTTTTTT

cdr3_length: 16
j_call: TRBJ2-1
clone_size: NA
v_call: TRBV27
d_call: TRBD2
cdr3_aa: CASSLLRGLAGAEQFF
cdr3_nt: TGTGCCAGCAGTTTATTACGAGGGCTAGCGGGAGCTGAGCAGTTCTTC

cdr3_length: 16
j_call: TRBJ2-1
clone_size: once
v_call: TRBV5-1
d_call: TRBD2
cdr3_aa: CASSLTLAGGPNEQFF
cdr3_nt: TGCGCCAGCAGCTTGACACTAGCGGGAGGGCCCAATGAGCAGTTCTTC

cdr3_length: 15
j_call: TRBJ1-4
clone_size: once
v_call: TRBV28
d_call: TRBD1
cdr3_aa: CASNLGTAPNEKLFF
cdr3_nt: TGTGCCAGCAACTTGGGGACAGCACCTAATGAAAAACTGTTTTTT

cdr3_length: 16
j_call: TRBJ1-1
clone_size: NA
v_call: TRBV9
d_call: TRBD1
cdr3_aa: CASSASQGAGNTEAFF
cdr3_nt: TGTGCCAGCAGCGCCTCACAGGGGGCCGGAAACACTGAAGCTTTCTTT

cdr3_length: 14
j_call: TRBJ2-2
clone_size: NA
v_call: TRBV28
d_call: NA
cdr3_aa: CASSGGVNTGELFF
cdr3_nt: TGTGCCAGCAGTGGAGGGGTGAACACCGGGGAGCTGTTTTTT

cdr3_length: 14
j_call: TRBJ2-5
clone_size: NA
v_call: TRBV9
d_call: TRBD1
cdr3_aa: CASSRDRGRETQYF
cdr3_nt: TGTGCCAGCAGCCGTGACAGGGGGCGGGAGACCCAGTACTTC

cdr3_length: 16
j_call: TRBJ2-2
clone_size: NA
v_call: TRBV5-1
d_call: NA
cdr3_aa: CASSLQFDTDTGELFF
cdr3_nt: TGCGCCAGCAGCTTACAATTCGATACTGACACCGGGGAGCTGTTTTTT